This record concerns one T cell receptor beta chain sequence. The antigen is not known. Germline values: CDR1 SGHVS, CDR2 FNYEAQ. V lost 5 bases to trimming and J lost 2 bases; unmatched junction nucleotides: 6. The CDR3 consists of 15 residues. Hyperthyroidism was newly diagnosed in patients aged 18 to 65 (duration under 2 months). In making diagnoses, clinical symptoms, serum thyroxine and TRAb, thyroid ultrasound and orbital computed tomography were all used. The sample is drawn from a study of T cells in Graves' hyperthyroidism and ophthalmopathy. Study-wide results and caveats: Stable hyperthyroidism and ophthalmopathy were separated using 13 V-J signatures. Most thyroid clonotypes that were expanded above 0.001 also turned up in blood.

The CDR3 regions of TCR beta were amplified from RNA transcripts. First-round RT-PCR of the TCR CDR3 relied on the HTBI primer set. Each CDR3 protein gets one entry after TCRdb re-called the multiplex PCR reads with MiXCR. The data hold roughly 700,000 distinct CDR3 sequences, with approximately 15% observed a single time. V is TRBV7-6 and J is TRBJ2-7, with 10 bases aligning to TRBD2. Sequencing input: blood. The sequence derives from a man aged 45-65 years with Graves' hyperthyroidism. The CDR3 protein is CASSPRSGRAYEQYF. CDR3 coding DNA: TGTGCCAGCAGCCCCCGGAGCGGGAGGGCCTACGAGCAGTACTTC.